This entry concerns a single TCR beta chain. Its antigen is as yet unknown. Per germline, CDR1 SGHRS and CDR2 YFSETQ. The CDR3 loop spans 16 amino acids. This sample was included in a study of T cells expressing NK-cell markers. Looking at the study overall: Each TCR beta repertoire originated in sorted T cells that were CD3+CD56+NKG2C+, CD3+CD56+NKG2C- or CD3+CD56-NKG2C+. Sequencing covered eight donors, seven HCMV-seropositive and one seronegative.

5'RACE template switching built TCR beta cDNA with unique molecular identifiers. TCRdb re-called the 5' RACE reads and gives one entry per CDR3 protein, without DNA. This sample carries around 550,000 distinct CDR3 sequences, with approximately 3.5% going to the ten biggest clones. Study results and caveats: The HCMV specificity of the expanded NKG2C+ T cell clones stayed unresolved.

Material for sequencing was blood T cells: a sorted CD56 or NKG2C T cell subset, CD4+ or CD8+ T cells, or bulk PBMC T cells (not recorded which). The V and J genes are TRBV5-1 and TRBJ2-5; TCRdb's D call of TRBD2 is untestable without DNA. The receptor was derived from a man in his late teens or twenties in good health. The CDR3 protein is CASSLGLAGVQETQYF.